A selection of T cell receptor beta chains follows, all from one sample in a study of post-analysis software for immune sequencing data. TCRdb itself ran the PCR reads through MiXCR, one entry per CDR3 protein. The data show over 150,000 distinct CDR3 sequences, with 30% seen just once and 1.5% held by the top ten. Sample: blood. Every receptor here comes from a girl between 10 and 17 years old with multiple sclerosis. The CDR3 runs from the conserved cysteine through the conserved F or W. The D gene is left open where the match is weak. Where a row states a size, it is once, few, many or the class of an expanded clone; other rows omit it.

J	size	V	D	DNA	CDR3
TRBJ2-3	NA	TRBV7-2	NA	TGTGCCAGCAGCCCCGTACCGGGTTTTACGCAGTATTTT	CASSPVPGFTQYF
TRBJ2-7	many	TRBV7-6	NA	TGTGCCAGCAGCTTAGCGAACACCGCCTCCTACGAGCAGTACTTC	CASSLANTASYEQYF
TRBJ1-5	few	TRBV2	NA	TGTGCCAGCAGAAGGTCCAGCGAGAGCAATCAGCCCCAGCATTTT	CASRRSSESNQPQHF
TRBJ2-7	many	TRBV4-1	TRBD2	TGCGCCAGCAGCCCTTTGACTAGCGCTGCCTACGAGCAGTACTTC	CASSPLTSAAYEQYF
TRBJ2-1	NA	TRBV6-6	TRBD2	TGTGCCAGCACCGTAGCGGGAGGGGACAATGAGCAGTTCTTC	CASTVAGGDNEQFF
TRBJ2-5	NA	TRBV4-1	TRBD1	TGCGCCAGCAGCCAAGTGGGGAGTAGGACAGGGGCCGATAGATTGTACAATGAGCAGTACTTC	CASSQVGSRTGADRLYNEQYF
TRBJ2-4	many	TRBV11-2	NA	TGTGCCAGCAGCTTACGGCTTGCTAGTCAAGTCAAAAACATTCAGTACTTC	CASSLRLASQVKNIQYF
TRBJ1-2	few	TRBV27	TRBD1	TGTGCCAGCAGTTCAAGGACAGGCGGCTACACCTTC	CASSSRTGGYTF
TRBJ2-7	NA	TRBV6-6	TRBD2	TGTGCCAGTCAAGTGGGTAGCGGGAGTCCCGAGCAGTACTTC	CASQVGSGSPEQYF
TRBJ2-7	medium-sized	TRBV11-2	NA	TGTGCCAGCAGCCCCGGGGCCTCGAGCGAGCAGTACTTC	CASSPGASSEQYF
TRBJ2-5	many	TRBV20-1	NA	TGCAGTGTTCGGAGGCGTACTCAAGAGACCCAGTACTTC	CSVRRRTQETQYF
TRBJ2-3	many	TRBV7-9	TRBD1	TGTGCCAGCAGCTCCGAAACAGGGGGTGCAGATACGCAGTATTTT	CASSSETGGADTQYF
TRBJ1-3	NA	TRBV28	NA	TGTGCCAGCAGTCCAGAAGCAAAGACAGGCGTCTCTGGAAACACCATATATTTT	CASSPEAKTGVSGNTIYF
TRBJ2-2	NA	TRBV12-5	NA	TGTGCTAGTGGTTTGGTGGAGGGGGTGAACACCGGGGAGCTGTTTTTT	CASGLVEGVNTGELFF
TRBJ1-1	NA	TRBV20-1	TRBD1	TGCAGTGCTAGTTCCCGGGACAGGGGCACTGAAGCTTTCTTT	CSASSRDRGTEAFF
TRBJ1-2	few	TRBV4-1	TRBD1	TGCGCCAGCAGCCTCATCCAAGGACAGGGCGATGGCTACACCTTC	CASSLIQGQGDGYTF
TRBJ2-5	few	TRBV30	NA	TGTGCCTGGAGTGGACTCCAAGAGACCCAGTACTTC	CAWSGLQETQYF
TRBJ2-3	many	TRBV5-6	TRBD2	TGTGCCAGCACCATGGGGGGGGTAGCGGGAGCCGTAGATACGCAGTATTTT	CASTMGGVAGAVDTQYF
TRBJ2-7	many	TRBV6-5	NA	TGTGCCAGCAGTTACTCACAGGGCTCCTACGAGCAGTACTTC	CASSYSQGSYEQYF
TRBJ2-5	few	TRBV5-1	NA	TGCGCCAGCAGCCCGGGACGGCGTGGGGAGACCCAGTACTTC	CASSPGRRGETQYF
TRBJ2-5	few	TRBV15	NA	TGTGCCACCAGCGGGTTTAAGACCCAGTACTTC	CATSGFKTQYF
TRBJ2-1	few	TRBV5-1	TRBD2	TGCGCCAGCCACGGGGGGAGGGCCAATGAGCAGTTCTTC	CASHGGRANEQFF
TRBJ1-1	NA	TRBV29-1	TRBD1	TGCAGCGTTGCGACAGGGTCAAACACTGAAGCTTTCTTT	CSVATGSNTEAFF
TRBJ1-2	many	TRBV11-2	TRBD1	TGTGCCAGCAGCTCATGGGGACAGGGGGCGGAAGGCTACACCTTC	CASSSWGQGAEGYTF
TRBJ1-5	few	TRBV2	NA	TGTGCCAGCAGTAAGACGGTTAATAGCAATCAGCCCCAGCATTTT	CASSKTVNSNQPQHF
TRBJ1-3	NA	TRBV20-1	NA	TGCAGTGCGAGGGCCCGGGGATATGGTGGAAACACCATATATTTT	CSARARGYGGNTIYF
TRBJ1-1	few	TRBV27	NA	TGTGCCAGCGCCGGGGTGGGAATGAACACTGAAGCTTTCTTT	CASAGVGMNTEAFF
TRBJ1-3	NA	TRBV6-5	NA	TGTGCCAGCAGACGGACTGTGGACGGAAACACCATATATTTT	CASRRTVDGNTIYF
TRBJ2-2	few	TRBV6-1	NA	TGTGCCAGCAGTGAAGCTGAGCTCAAAAAGGGGGAGCTGTTTTTT	CASSEAELKKGELFF
TRBJ2-5	NA	TRBV28	TRBD1	TGTGCCAGCAGTTGGTTTCGACAGGGACAAGAGACCCAGTACTTC	CASSWFRQGQETQYF
TRBJ2-7	few	TRBV15	NA	TGTGCCACCAGCCCCCGGGACTTTTCTCAAGGGGGTGAGCAGTACTTC	CATSPRDFSQGGEQYF
TRBJ1-6	NA	TRBV20-1	NA	TGCAGTGCTAGAGCATCAAAGGGCAGAGCTGGTGATCCCCTCCACTTT	CSARASKGRAGDPLHF
TRBJ2-1	many	TRBV5-1	TRBD2	TGCGCCAGCAGCTTGGCCCCTTCGGGAGGGCCGAGCAATGAGCAGTTCTTC	CASSLAPSGGPSNEQFF
TRBJ1-1	NA	TRBV6-2/TRBV6-3	TRBD1	TGTGCCAGCAACCCGACAGGGGGCTCGCGGACTGAAGCTTTCTTT	CASNPTGGSRTEAFF
TRBJ1-2	NA	TRBV6-6	NA	TGTGCCAGCAGTTACGAGGATAGGGGCTACACCTTC	CASSYEDRGYTF
TRBJ2-7	NA	TRBV10-3	NA	TGTGCCATCAATGGGCAGTCTCCCCTCGAGCAGTACTTC	CAINGQSPLEQYF
TRBJ2-5	many	TRBV29-1	TRBD1	TGCAGCGTTGATCCCGGACAGGTGGTTGGGACCCAGTACTTC	CSVDPGQVVGTQYF
TRBJ1-2	few	TRBV7-9	NA	TGTGCCAGCAGCTTAGAGTTTCGGGGGGGGAACTATGGCCACACCTTC	CASSLEFRGGNYGHTF
TRBJ2-3	many	TRBV6-1	TRBD2	TGTGCCAGCAGAGGGACTAGCGGGAGGGGAGGCACAGATACGCAGTATTTT	CASRGTSGRGGTDTQYF
TRBJ1-1	many	TRBV7-9	NA	TGTGCCAGCAGCTTAGTAGAAGGGGAGAACACTGAAGCTTTCTTT	CASSLVEGENTEAFF